Below are 14 T cell receptor beta chains sequenced from a single sample in a study of blood T cell repertoires in COVID-19. Measured with immunoSEQ multiplex PCR; TCRdb has only the in-frame clones, and not every one. The sample has roughly 300,000 clones; approximately 90% are singletons. The sequencing input was PBMCs or T cells enriched from blood (not recorded which). The receptor source for this set is a woman in her 30s who had recovered from COVID-19.

V and J are TRBV19 and TRBJ2-1; 12 bases fit TRBD2. With V trimmed by 0 bases and J by 10 bases, 4 bases remained unmatched. CDR1 is LNHDA and CDR2 is SQIVND in the germline V gene (reference sequence). This CDR3 contains 15 residues. The CDR3 bases are TGTGCCAGTAGTATAGAGGCTAGCGGGAGGGTAGAGCAGTTCTTC. It specifies CASSIEASGRVEQFF.

The genes are TRBV28 and TRBJ2-7; 11 bases map to TRBD2. V was clipped by 1 base and J by 7 bases; unmatched bases: 15. From germline, CDR1 is MDHEN and CDR2 SYDVKM. The CDR3 sequence is 18 residues long. This chain's CDR3 is CASSLSMASGRTLREQYF. CDR3 DNA sequence: TGTGCCAGCAGTTTATCGATGGCTAGCGGGAGGACCCTACGAGAGCAGTACTTC.

The V gene is TRBV5-5, the J gene TRBJ1-2; TRBD1 matches at 7 bases. Germline V lookup: CDR1 SGHKS, CDR2 YYEKEE (reference sequence). The length of the CDR3 is 18 residues. The ends lost 0 bases at V and 6 bases at J; junction bases unmatched: 17. The CDR3 sequence is CASSLGQGVPYSGHGYTF. The DNA for the CDR3 is TGTGCCAGCAGCTTGGGACAGGGAGTTCCCTACTCCGGCCATGGCTACACCTTC.

The chain joins TRBV5-4 to TRBJ1-3; no reliable D call. The length of the CDR3 is 14 residues. V lost 4 bases and J 0 bases, leaving 8 bases between the germline ends. CDR1 is SGHNT and CDR2 is YYREEE in the germline V gene (reference sequence). The CDR3 loop is CASSDRSSGNTIYF. The CDR3 bases are TGTGCCAGCAGCGACCGGAGCTCTGGAAACACCATATATTTT.

CDR3 amino acids: CASSFGQANGYTF. CDR3 coding DNA: TGTGCCAGCAGCTTCGGACAGGCCAACGGCTACACCTTC. V gene TRBV7-9 combines with J gene TRBJ1-2; 7 bases agree with TRBD1. The CDR3 runs 13 residues. CDR1 and CDR2 (germline): SEHNR, FQNEAQ (reference sequence). J lost 8 bases, V lost 3 bases, and 6 bases had no gene match.

The V call is TRBV5-1, the J call TRBJ2-5, with D maybe TRBD2 (6 bases). The V end was cut by 3 bases, the J end by 3 bases, with 15 bases between. CDR1 is SGHRS, CDR2 YFSETQ, per germline. This CDR3 spans 15 amino acids. CDR3 sequence: CASSSRASGEETQYF. The CDR3 DNA is TGCGCCAGCAGCTCAAGGGCGTCGGGAGAAGAGACCCAGTACTTC. The entire variable domain, with the rest obtained from reference TRBV5-1 and TRBJ2-5, is as follows: KAGVTQTPRYLIKTRGQQVTLSCSPISGHRSVSWYQQTPGQGLQFLFEYFSETQRNKGNFPGRFSGRQFSNSRSEMNVSTLELGDSALYLCASSSRASGEETQYFGPGTRLLVL.

This clone was seen only once. The CDR3 sequence: CASNHRGLGYNEQFF. Here the CDR3 DNA reads TGTGCCAGCAACCACCGCGGACTGGGGTACAATGAGCAGTTCTTC. The J gene is TRBJ2-1, the V gene TRBV7-9; tentative D call: TRBD2 (5 bases). This CDR3 is built from 15 residues. CDR1 and CDR2 from the germline V gene are SEHNR and FQNEAQ (reference sequence). The V end lost 7 bases, the J end lost 4 bases, and 17 bases lay between the germline ends.

The J gene is TRBJ1-5, the V gene TRBV27; the D gene is possibly TRBD1 (5 bases). CDR3 length equals 14 residues. V was clipped by 3 bases and J by 7 bases, with 13 bases between them. Germline V lookup: CDR1 MNHEY, CDR2 SMNVEV (reference sequence). The CDR3 loop reads CASSLAGQGQPQHF. The DNA for the CDR3 is TGTGCCAGCAGTTTGGCAGGGCAGGGCCAGCCCCAGCATTTT.

The V call is TRBV5-6, the J call TRBJ2-2; 11 bases agree with TRBD2. J gave up 6 bases and V 0 bases, and 10 bases lay outside the gene matches. The germline V gene has CDR1 SGHDT and CDR2 YYEEEE. The CDR3 is made up of 18 amino acids. CDR3 nucleotide sequence: TGTGCCAGCAGCTTGGAATCACTAGCGGGAGTAATTGCCGGGGAGCTGTTTTTT. This codes for CASSLESLAGVIAGELFF.

The chain recombines TRBV7-9 with TRBJ2-1; 7 bases agree with TRBD1. The J segment lost 5 bases and the V segment lost 1 base, leaving 8 bases of the junction unmatched. This CDR3 contains 16 residues. In germline, CDR1 is SEHNR, CDR2 FQNEAQ (reference sequence). Written as DNA, the CDR3 is TGTGCCAGCAGCTTAGTTCTGGGACAGAAGAACAATGAGCAGTTCTTC. Encoded protein: CASSLVLGQKNNEQFF.

This clone has just one count. The rearrangement uses TRBV6-2 or TRBV6-3 and TRBJ2-7; D unresolved. The V end was cut by 6 bases, the J end by 3 bases, with 6 bases between. The CDR3 contains 11 residues. Per the germline V gene, CDR1 is MNHEY and CDR2 is SVGEGT. In DNA form, the CDR3 reads TGTGCCAGCAGCCCCCACTACGAGCAGTACTTC. It translates to CASSPHYEQYF.

This rearrangement joins TRBV4-3 to TRBJ2-1, with 11 bases matching TRBD2. CDR1 and CDR2 (germline): LGHNA, YSLEER. The CDR3 is made up of 17 amino acids. V lost 0 bases, J lost 6 bases, and 7 bases stayed unmatched. In DNA, the CDR3 is TGCGCCAGCAGCCAAGAGGTAGCGGGAGGGCCGTTCAATGAGCAGTTCTTC. It translates to CASSQEVAGGPFNEQFF.

The V gene is TRBV2, the J gene TRBJ1-4; 7 nucleotides agree with TRBD1. This CDR3 comprises 15 residues. In germline, CDR1 is SNHLY, CDR2 FYNNEI. V lost 6 bases to trimming and J lost 8 bases; unmatched junction nucleotides: 12. CDR3 nucleotide sequence: TGTGCCAGCAGCACTCAAGGGACAGCAGGAGAAAAACTGTTTTTT. Translated: CASSTQGTAGEKLFF. Filled out from reference TRBV2 and TRBJ1-4, the complete variable domain reads EPEVTQTPSHQVTQMGQEVILRCVPISNHLYFYWYRQILGQKVEFLVSFYNNEISEKSEIFDDQFSVERPDGSNFTLKIRSTKLEDSAMYFCASSTQGTAGEKLFFGSGTQLSVL.

V usage is TRBV11-2 and J usage is TRBJ2-7; possibly TRBD1 for D (6 bases). The CDR3 has 14 amino acids. Germline V gives CDR1 SGHAT, CDR2 FQNNGV. With 1 base removed from V and 3 bases from J, the gap between germline ends came to 10 bases. CDR3 amino acids: CASSLGQAYYEQYF. Here the CDR3 DNA reads TGTGCCAGCAGCTTAGGACAGGCCTACTACGAGCAGTACTTC.